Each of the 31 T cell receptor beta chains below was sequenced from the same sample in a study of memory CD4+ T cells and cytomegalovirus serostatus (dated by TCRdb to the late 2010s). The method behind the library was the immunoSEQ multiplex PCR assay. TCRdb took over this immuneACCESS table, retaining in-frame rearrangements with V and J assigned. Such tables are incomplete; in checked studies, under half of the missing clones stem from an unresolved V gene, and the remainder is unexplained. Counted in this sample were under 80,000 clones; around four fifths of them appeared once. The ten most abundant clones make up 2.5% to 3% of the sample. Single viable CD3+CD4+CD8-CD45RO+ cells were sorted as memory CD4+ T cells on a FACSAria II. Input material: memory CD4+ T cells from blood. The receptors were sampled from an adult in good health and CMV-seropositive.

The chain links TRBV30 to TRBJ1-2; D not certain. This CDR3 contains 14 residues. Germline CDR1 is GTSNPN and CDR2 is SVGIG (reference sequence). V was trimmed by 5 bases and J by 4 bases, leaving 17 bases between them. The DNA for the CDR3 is TGTGCCTGGCACGAGAAATCCGGGCTCTATGGCTACACCTTC. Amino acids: CAWHEKSGLYGYTF.

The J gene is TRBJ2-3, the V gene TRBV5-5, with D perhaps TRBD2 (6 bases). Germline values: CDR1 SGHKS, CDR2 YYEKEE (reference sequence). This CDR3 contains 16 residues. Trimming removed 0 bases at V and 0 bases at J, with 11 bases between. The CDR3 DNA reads TGTGCCAGCAGCTTGGGAAGGCGGGGAAGCACAGATACGCAGTATTTT. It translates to CASSLGRRGSTDTQYF. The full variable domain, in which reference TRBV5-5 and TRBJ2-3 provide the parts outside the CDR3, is DAGVTQSPTHLIKTRGQQVTLRCSPISGHKSVSWYQQVLGQGPQFIFQYYEKEERGRGNFPDRFSARQFPNYSSELNVNALLLGDSALYLCASSLGRRGSTDTQYFGPGTRLTVL.

In nucleotides, the CDR3 is TGCGCCAGCAGCTCCGGTATTGACTATGGCTACACCTTC. Translating it yields CASSSGIDYGYTF. The rearrangement uses TRBV5-1 and TRBJ1-2; no clear D. V was trimmed by 3 bases and J by 3 bases, leaving 9 bases between them. Germline V CDR1 and CDR2: SGHRS, YFSETQ. The CDR3 spans 13 residues.

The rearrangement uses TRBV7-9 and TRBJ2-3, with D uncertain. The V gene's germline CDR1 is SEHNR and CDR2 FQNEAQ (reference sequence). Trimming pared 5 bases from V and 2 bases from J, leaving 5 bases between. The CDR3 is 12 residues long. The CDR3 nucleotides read TGTGCCAGCAGCCCCCCCACAGATACGCAGTATTTT. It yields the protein CASSPPTDTQYF.

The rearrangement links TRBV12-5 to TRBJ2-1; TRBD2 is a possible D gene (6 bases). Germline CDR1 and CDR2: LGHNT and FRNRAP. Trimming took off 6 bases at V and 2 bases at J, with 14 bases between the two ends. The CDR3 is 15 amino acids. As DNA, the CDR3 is TGTGCTAGTGGCCCCCGGCGGGGTGCCTACAATGAGCAGTTCTTC. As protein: CASGPRRGAYNEQFF.

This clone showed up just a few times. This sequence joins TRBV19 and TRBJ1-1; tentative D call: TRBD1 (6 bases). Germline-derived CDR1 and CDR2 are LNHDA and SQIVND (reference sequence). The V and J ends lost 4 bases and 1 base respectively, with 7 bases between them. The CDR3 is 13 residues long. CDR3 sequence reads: CASSTDRNTEAFF. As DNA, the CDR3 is TGTGCCAGTAGTACGGACAGGAACACTGAAGCTTTCTTT.

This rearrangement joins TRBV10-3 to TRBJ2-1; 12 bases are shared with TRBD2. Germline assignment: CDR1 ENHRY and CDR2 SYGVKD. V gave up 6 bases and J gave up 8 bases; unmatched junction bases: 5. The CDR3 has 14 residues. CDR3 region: CAIRETSGSDEQFF. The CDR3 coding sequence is TGTGCCATCAGGGAGACTAGCGGGAGTGATGAGCAGTTCTTC.

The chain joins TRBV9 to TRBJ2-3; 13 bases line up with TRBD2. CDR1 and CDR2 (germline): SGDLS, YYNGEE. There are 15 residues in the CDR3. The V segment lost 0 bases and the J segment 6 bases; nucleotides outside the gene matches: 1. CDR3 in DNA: TGTGCCAGCAGCGTAGTGGGACTAGCGGGGGATACGCAGTATTTT. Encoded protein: CASSVVGLAGDTQYF.

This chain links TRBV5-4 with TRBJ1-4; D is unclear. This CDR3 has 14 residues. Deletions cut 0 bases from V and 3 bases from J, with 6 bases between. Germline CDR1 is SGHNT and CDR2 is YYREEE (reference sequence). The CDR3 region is CASSLEPANEKLFF. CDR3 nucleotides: TGTGCCAGCAGCTTGGAGCCGGCTAATGAAAAACTGTTTTTT.

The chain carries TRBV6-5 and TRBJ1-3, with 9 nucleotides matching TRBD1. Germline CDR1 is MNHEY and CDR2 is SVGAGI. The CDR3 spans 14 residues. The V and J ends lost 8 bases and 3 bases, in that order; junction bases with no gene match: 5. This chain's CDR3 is CASRTGAVGNTIYF. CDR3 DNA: TGTGCCAGCCGGACAGGGGCAGTTGGAAACACCATATATTTT.

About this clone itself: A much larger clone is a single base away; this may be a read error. In DNA form, the CDR3 reads TGTGCCAGCAGCTTCAGACAGAACACTGAAGCTTTCTTT. Translation: CASSFRQNTEAFF. The chain couples TRBV9 to TRBJ1-1; no clear D. Between the trimmed V and J ends, which lost 4 bases and 1 base, there was a span of 8 bases. Germline CDR1 SGDLS, CDR2 YYNGEE. The CDR3 length is 13 residues.

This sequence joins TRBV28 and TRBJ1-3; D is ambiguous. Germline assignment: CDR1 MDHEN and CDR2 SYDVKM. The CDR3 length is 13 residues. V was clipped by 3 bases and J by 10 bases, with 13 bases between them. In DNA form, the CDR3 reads TGTGCCAGCAGTTTTAACGGGTTAAGTACCATATATTTT. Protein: CASSFNGLSTIYF.

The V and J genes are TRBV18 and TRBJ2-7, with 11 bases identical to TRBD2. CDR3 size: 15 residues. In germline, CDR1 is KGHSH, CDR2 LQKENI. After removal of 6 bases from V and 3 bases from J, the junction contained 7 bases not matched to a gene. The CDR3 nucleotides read TGTGCCAGCTCTCCCGGGCTAGCGGGGGGCTACGAGCAGTACGTC. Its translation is CASSPGLAGGYEQYV.

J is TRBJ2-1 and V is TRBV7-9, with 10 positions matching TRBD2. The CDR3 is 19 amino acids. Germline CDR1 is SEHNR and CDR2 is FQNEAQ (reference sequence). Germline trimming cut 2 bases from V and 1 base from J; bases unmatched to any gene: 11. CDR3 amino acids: CASSLKRGGRVISYNEQFF. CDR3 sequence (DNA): TGTGCCAGCAGCTTAAAGCGGGGGGGCCGCGTAATTTCCTACAATGAGCAGTTCTTC.

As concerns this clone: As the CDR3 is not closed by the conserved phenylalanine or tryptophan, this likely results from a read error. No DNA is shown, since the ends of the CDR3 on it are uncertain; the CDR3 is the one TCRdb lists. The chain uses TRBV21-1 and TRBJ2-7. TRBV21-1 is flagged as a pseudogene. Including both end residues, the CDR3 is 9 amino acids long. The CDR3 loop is CASSKKGCR.

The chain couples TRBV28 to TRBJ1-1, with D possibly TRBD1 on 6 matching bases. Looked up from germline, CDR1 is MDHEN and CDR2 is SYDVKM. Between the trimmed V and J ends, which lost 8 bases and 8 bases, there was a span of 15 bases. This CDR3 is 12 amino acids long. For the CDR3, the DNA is TGTGCCAGCGTATTAAGGGGGGGGGAAGCTTTCTTT. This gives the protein CASVLRGGEAFF.

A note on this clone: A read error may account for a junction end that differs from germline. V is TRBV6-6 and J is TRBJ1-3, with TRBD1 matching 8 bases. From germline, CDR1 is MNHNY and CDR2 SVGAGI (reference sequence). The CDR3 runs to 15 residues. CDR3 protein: CASSDSTGAGNTIYF. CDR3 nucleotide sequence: TGTGCCAGCAGTGACTCGACAGGGGCTGGAAACACCATATATTTT.

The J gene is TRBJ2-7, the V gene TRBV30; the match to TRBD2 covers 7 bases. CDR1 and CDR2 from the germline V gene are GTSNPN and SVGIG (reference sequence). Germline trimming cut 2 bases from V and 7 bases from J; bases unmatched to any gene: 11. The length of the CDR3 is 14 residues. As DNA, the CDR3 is TGTGCCTGGAGTCCCCCCGGTTGGGGGGGGGAGCAGTACGTC. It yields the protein CAWSPPGWGGEQYV.

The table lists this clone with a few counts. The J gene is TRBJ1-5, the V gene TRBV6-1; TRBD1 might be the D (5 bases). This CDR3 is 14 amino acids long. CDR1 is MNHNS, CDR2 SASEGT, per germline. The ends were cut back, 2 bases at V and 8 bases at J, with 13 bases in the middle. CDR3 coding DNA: TGTGCCAGCAGTGAATGGGGGGATTGGGAGCCCCAGCATTTT. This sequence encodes CASSEWGDWEPQHF.

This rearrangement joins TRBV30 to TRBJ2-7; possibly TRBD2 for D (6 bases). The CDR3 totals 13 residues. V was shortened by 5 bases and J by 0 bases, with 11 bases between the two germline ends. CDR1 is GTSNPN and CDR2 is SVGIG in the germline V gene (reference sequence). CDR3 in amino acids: CAWALGGSYEQYV. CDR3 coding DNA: TGTGCCTGGGCCCTGGGGGGCTCCTACGAGCAGTACGTC.

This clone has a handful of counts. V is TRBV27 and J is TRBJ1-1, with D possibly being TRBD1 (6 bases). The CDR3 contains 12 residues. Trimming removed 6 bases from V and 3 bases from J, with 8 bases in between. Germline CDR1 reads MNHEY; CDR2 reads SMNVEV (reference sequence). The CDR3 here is CASRTGDTEAFF. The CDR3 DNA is TGTGCCAGCAGGACAGGAGACACTGAAGCTTTCTTT.

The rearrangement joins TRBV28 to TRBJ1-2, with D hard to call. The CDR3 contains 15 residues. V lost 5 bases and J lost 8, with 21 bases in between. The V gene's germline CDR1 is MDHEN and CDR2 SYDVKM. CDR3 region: CASSLTGGELQGYTF. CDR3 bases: TGTGCCAGCAGTCTAACGGGCGGTGAGCTTCAAGGCTACACCTTC.

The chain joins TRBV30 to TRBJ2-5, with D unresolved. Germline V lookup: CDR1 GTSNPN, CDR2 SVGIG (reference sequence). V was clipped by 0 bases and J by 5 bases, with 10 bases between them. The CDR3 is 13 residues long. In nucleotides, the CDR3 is TGTGCCTGGAGTGTAACATTGGGGGAGACCCAGTACTTC. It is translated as CAWSVTLGETQYF. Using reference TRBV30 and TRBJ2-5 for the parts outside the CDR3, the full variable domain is SQTIHQWPATLVQPVGSPLSLECTVEGTSNPNLYWYRQAAGRGLQLLFYSVGIGQISSEVPQNLSASRPQDRQFILSSKKLLLSDSGFYLCAWSVTLGETQYFGPGTRLLVL.

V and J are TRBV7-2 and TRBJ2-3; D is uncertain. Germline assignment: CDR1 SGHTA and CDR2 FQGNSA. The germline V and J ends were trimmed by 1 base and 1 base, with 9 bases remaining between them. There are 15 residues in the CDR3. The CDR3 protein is CASSLVSQGTDTQYF. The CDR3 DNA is TGTGCCAGCAGCTTAGTGTCGCAAGGCACAGATACGCAGTATTTT.

In DNA, the CDR3 is TGTGCCAGCAGCTTAGGCTGGACAGGGAATTACGAGCAGTACGTC. Protein: CASSLGWTGNYEQYV. V is TRBV7-8 and J is TRBJ2-7, with 8 bases aligning to TRBD1. The CDR3 has 15 amino acids. J was trimmed by 4 bases and V by 1 base; bases with no gene match: 6. Per the germline V gene, CDR1 is SGHVS and CDR2 is FQNEAQ.

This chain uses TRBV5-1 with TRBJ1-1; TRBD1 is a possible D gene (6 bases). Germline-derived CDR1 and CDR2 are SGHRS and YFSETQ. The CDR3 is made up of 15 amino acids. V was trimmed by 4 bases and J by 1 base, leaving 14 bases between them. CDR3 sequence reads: CASSGQTGENTEAFF. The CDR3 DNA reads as TGCGCCAGCAGCGGCCAGACAGGTGAGAACACTGAAGCTTTCTTT.

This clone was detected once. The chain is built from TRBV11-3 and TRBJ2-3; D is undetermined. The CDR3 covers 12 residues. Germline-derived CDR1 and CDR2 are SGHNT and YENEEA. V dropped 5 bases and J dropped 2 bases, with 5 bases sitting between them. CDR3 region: CASSPYTDTQYF. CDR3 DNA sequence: TGTGCCAGCAGCCCCTACACAGATACGCAGTATTTT.

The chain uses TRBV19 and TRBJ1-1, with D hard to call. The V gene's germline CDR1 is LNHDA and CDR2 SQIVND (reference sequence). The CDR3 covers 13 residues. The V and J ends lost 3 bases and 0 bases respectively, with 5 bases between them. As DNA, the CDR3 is TGTGCCAGTAGTATCAACATGAACACTGAAGCTTTCTTT. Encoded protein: CASSINMNTEAFF.

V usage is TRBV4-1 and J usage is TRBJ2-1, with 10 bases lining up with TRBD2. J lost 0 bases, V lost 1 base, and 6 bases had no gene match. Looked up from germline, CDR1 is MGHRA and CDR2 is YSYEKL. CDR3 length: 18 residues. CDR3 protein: CASSQALAGVLSYNEQFF. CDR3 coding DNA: TGCGCCAGCAGCCAAGCTCTAGCGGGAGTCCTCTCCTACAATGAGCAGTTCTTC.

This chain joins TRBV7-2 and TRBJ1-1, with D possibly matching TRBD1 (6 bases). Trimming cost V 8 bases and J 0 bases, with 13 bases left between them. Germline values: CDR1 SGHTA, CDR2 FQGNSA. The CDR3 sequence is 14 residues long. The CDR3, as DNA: TGTGCCAGCGGTGGGGGCATCATGAACACTGAAGCTTTCTTT. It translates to CASGGGIMNTEAFF. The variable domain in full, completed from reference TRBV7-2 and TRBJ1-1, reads GAGVSQSPSNKVTEKGKDVELRCDPISGHTALYWYRQSLGQGLEFLIYFQGNSAPDKSGLPSDRFSAERTGGSVSTLTIQRTQQEDSAVYLCASGGGIMNTEAFFGQGTRLTVV.

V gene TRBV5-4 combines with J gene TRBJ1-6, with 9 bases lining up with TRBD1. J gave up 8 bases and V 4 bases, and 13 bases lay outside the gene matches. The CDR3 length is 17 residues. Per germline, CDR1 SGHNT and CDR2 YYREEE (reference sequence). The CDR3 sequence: CASSPPPGQGWDSPLHF. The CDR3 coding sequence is TGTGCCAGCAGCCCTCCCCCGGGACAGGGATGGGATTCACCCCTCCACTTT.